A single sample is the source of the 23 T cell receptor beta chains below, sequenced in a study of cytomegalovirus exposure and HLA in healthy donors. PCR involved 60 Vbeta and 13 Jbeta primers. Profiling relied on immunoSEQ multiplex PCR, and the TCRdb table lists in-frame clones only, not all of them. The repertoire holds 170,000 or so clones, with roughly 80% as singletons. Sequenced input: PBMCs. Receptors originate from a woman in her 50s in good health and CMV-seropositive.

The rearrangement uses TRBV10-3 and TRBJ1-5; the D is unclear. CDR3 length: 15 amino acids. The V end lost 7 bases, the J end lost 2 bases, and 15 bases lay between the germline ends. The germline gives CDR1 ENHRY, CDR2 SYGVKD. The CDR3 region has the DNA TGTGCCATCAAGAAGGGAGGAGGTGGCAATCAGCCCCAGCATTTT. Protein sequence: CAIKKGGGGNQPQHF.

This clone was observed a single time. The chain couples TRBV5-1 to TRBJ2-7, with D perhaps matching TRBD2 (5 bases). There are 14 residues in the CDR3. Germline assignment: CDR1 SGHRS and CDR2 YFSETQ. The V gene lost 7 bases and the J gene lost 0 bases, with 14 bases spanning the gap. The CDR3 bases are TGCGCCAGCCGTTGGGCAGGAGGCTCCTACGAGCAGTACTTC. The encoded protein is CASRWAGGSYEQYF.

The genes are TRBV6-6 and TRBJ2-5, with 11 bases matching TRBD2. This CDR3 spans 14 amino acids. Germline values: CDR1 MNHNY, CDR2 SVGAGI (reference sequence). Trimming took 6 bases from V and 4 from J; bases not matched to a gene: 4. The CDR3 sequence is CASRAGLAGETQYF. For the CDR3, the DNA is TGTGCCAGCAGGGCCGGACTAGCGGGAGAGACCCAGTACTTC.

The rearrangement joins TRBV29-1 to TRBJ1-1; D is unclear. The CDR3 totals 13 residues. Trimming removed 4 bases at V and 0 bases at J, with 9 bases between. In germline, CDR1 is SQVTM, CDR2 ANQGSEA. The DNA of the CDR3 is TGCAGCGTTGTTTCACAGATGAACACTGAAGCTTTCTTT. As protein: CSVVSQMNTEAFF.

V and J are TRBV2 and TRBJ1-1, with TRBD1 as a possible D gene (5 bases). Trimming pared 5 bases from V and 0 bases from J, leaving 7 bases between. Germline V gene sequence: CDR1 SNHLY, CDR2 FYNNEI. This CDR3 spans 13 amino acids. The CDR3 here is CASSRGVNTEAFF. The CDR3 DNA reads TGTGCCAGCAGTCGGGGGGTGAACACTGAAGCTTTCTTT.

V gene TRBV7-8 combines with J gene TRBJ2-1, with 8 bases matching TRBD2. The CDR3 has 17 residues. The V and J ends lost 4 bases and 3 bases, in that order; junction bases with no gene match: 11. The V gene's germline CDR1 is SGHVS and CDR2 FQNEAQ. CDR3 bases: TGTGCCAGCAGCTCGACCCCAAGCGGGGGAGACTACAATGAGCAGTTCTTC. Amino acids: CASSSTPSGGDYNEQFF.

This clone was observed once. This rearrangement joins TRBV7-9 to TRBJ2-2; unclear D gene. The germline V and J ends were trimmed by 3 bases and 0 bases, with 11 bases remaining between them. This CDR3 has 16 amino acids. Per the germline V gene, CDR1 is SEHNR and CDR2 is FQNEAQ (reference sequence). CDR3 bases: TGTGCCAGCAGCTTTCGAGTGGGCCCGAACACCGGGGAGCTGTTTTTT. Translation: CASSFRVGPNTGELFF.

V usage is TRBV5-5 and J usage is TRBJ1-2; D unresolved. V lost 0 bases, J lost 8 bases, and 11 bases lay in between. The V gene's germline CDR1 is SGHKS and CDR2 YYEKEE (reference sequence). This CDR3 contains 13 residues. CDR3 sequence reads: CASSLEPVSGYTF. In nucleotides, the CDR3 is TGTGCCAGCAGCTTGGAACCAGTTTCAGGCTACACCTTC.

The rearrangement links TRBV2 to TRBJ2-1; 8 positions match TRBD2. Germline lookup yields CDR1 SNHLY and CDR2 FYNNEI. The CDR3 is 14 residues long. J gave up 5 bases and V 6 bases, and 6 bases lay outside the gene matches. The CDR3 region is CASRWSSGNNEQFF. CDR3 DNA: TGTGCCAGCAGGTGGAGTAGCGGGAACAATGAGCAGTTCTTC.

CDR3: CAGYRLQGALRGEQYF. For the CDR3, the DNA is TGTGCCGGATACCGGCTACAGGGGGCACTAAGGGGCGAGCAGTACTTC. The J gene is TRBJ2-7, the V gene TRBV7-6; 9 bases fit TRBD1. Germline V gene lookup returns CDR1 SGHVS and CDR2 FNYEAQ. CDR3 length equals 16 residues. The V and J ends lost 11 bases and 6 bases, in that order; junction bases with no gene match: 20.

This chain uses TRBV2 with TRBJ1-5; 12 bases line up with TRBD1. This CDR3 contains 15 residues. Germline CDR1 and CDR2: SNHLY and FYNNEI. After removal of 2 bases from V and 9 bases from J, the junction contained 5 bases not matched to a gene. This CDR3 is CASSEFGTGGTPQHF. CDR3 DNA sequence: TGTGCCAGCAGTGAATTTGGGACAGGGGGCACGCCCCAGCATTTT.

This chain uses TRBV9 with TRBJ2-4, with D perhaps matching TRBD1 (6 bases). Trimming removed 9 bases from V and 5 bases from J, with 21 bases in between. The CDR3 contains 15 residues. Germline assignment: CDR1 SGDLS and CDR2 YYNGEE. The DNA of the CDR3 is TGTGCCAACCTGACCCCAAGGGACATACAAAACATTCAGTACTTC. Translation: CANLTPRDIQNIQYF.

This chain links TRBV9 with TRBJ2-1, with 12 positions matching TRBD2. The V gene end was trimmed by 0 bases and the J gene end by 10 bases; junction bases not matched to a gene: 2. The CDR3 contains 14 residues. Germline CDR1 SGDLS, CDR2 YYNGEE. The CDR3 nucleotides are TGTGCCAGCAGCGTAGCGACTAGCGGGGGAGAGCAGTTCTTC. Translation gives CASSVATSGGEQFF.

This clone was observed a single time. The V gene is TRBV30, the J gene TRBJ2-7; perhaps TRBD1 as D (5 bases). The CDR3 sequence is 11 residues long. Trimming left V 4 bases short and J 4 bases short, with 8 bases between. Germline lookup yields CDR1 GTSNPN and CDR2 SVGIG (reference sequence). CDR3: CAWKQEYEQYF. The CDR3 DNA follows: TGTGCCTGGAAACAGGAATACGAGCAGTACTTC.

J is TRBJ1-5 and V is TRBV15; 8 bases match TRBD1. Germline V gene lookup returns CDR1 LNHNV and CDR2 YYDKDF (reference sequence). V lost 0 bases to trimming and J lost 4 bases; unmatched junction nucleotides: 5. This CDR3 comprises 16 residues. The CDR3 region is CATSREVGQGNQPQHF. CDR3 in DNA: TGTGCCACCAGCAGAGAGGTTGGACAGGGTAATCAGCCCCAGCATTTT. Full variable domain (rest looked up from reference TRBV15 and TRBJ1-5): DAMVIQNPRYQVTQFGKPVTLSCSQTLNHNVMYWYQQKSSQAPKLLFHYYDKDFNNEADTPDNFQSRRPNTSFCFLDIRSPGLGDTAMYLCATSREVGQGNQPQHFGDGTRLSIL.

This chain uses TRBV5-1 with TRBJ2-3; no clear D gene. V was shortened by 1 base and J by 2 bases, with 8 bases between the two germline ends. Germline CDR1 and CDR2: SGHRS and YFSETQ. The CDR3 has 14 amino acids. As DNA, the CDR3 is TGCGCCAGCAGCTTGAGCGCATTCACAGATACGCAGTATTTT. Protein sequence: CASSLSAFTDTQYF.

This sequence joins TRBV9 and TRBJ2-2, with 9 bases lining up with TRBD1. Germline V gene data show CDR1 as SGDLS and CDR2 as YYNGEE. The CDR3 spans 16 residues. V gave up 2 bases and J gave up 4 bases; unmatched junction bases: 6. CDR3 sequence (DNA): TGTGCCAGCAGCGTCCGGGACAGGGCGAGCACCGGGGAGCTGTTTTTT. It translates to CASSVRDRASTGELFF.

The gene calls are TRBV5-6 and TRBJ2-7, with D perhaps matching TRBD1 (5 bases). V was clipped by 7 bases and J by 1 base, with 18 bases between them. There are 15 residues in the CDR3. In germline, CDR1 is SGHDT, CDR2 YYEEEE. CDR3 nucleotide sequence: TGTGCCAGCCGCCCCCGCAGGGTAGATTCCTACGAGCAGTACTTC. This sequence encodes CASRPRRVDSYEQYF.

This clone was detected only a few times. This chain uses TRBV5-1 with TRBJ1-5; D might be TRBD1 (5 bases). Trimming left V 4 bases short and J 1 base short, with 12 bases between. The CDR3 runs 15 residues. CDR1 is SGHRS and CDR2 is YFSETQ in the germline V gene. The CDR3 region has the DNA TGCGCCAGCAGCCGCGGGACCGAGAGCAATCAGCCCCAGCATTTT. Protein: CASSRGTESNQPQHF.

This clone was seen a few times. The rearrangement joins TRBV30 to TRBJ1-2; D possibly corresponds to TRBD1 (5 bases). This CDR3 is 14 amino acids long. The germline V gene encodes CDR1 GTSNPN and CDR2 SVGIG (reference sequence). V was trimmed by 4 bases and J by 7 bases, leaving 19 bases between them. The CDR3, as DNA: TGTGCCTGGACCGCCGGGGGGAATGGGGCTGGCTACACCTTC. As protein: CAWTAGGNGAGYTF.

CDR3 sequence: CASSLAGGTNYGYTF. The CDR3 DNA sequence: TGTGCCAGCAGCTTGGCCGGGGGAACTAACTATGGCTACACCTTC. The chain uses TRBV5-4 and TRBJ1-2, with D possibly matching TRBD1 (5 bases). The CDR3 consists of 15 residues. Germline CDR1 and CDR2: SGHNT and YYREEE (reference sequence). V was trimmed by 0 bases and J by 0 bases, leaving 9 bases between them.

V is TRBV6-4 and J is TRBJ1-6; 10 bases align to TRBD1. The junction had 6 bases not matched to a gene; V was cut back by 8 bases and J by 11 bases. Germline V gene sequence: CDR1 MRHNA, CDR2 SNTAGT. CDR3 size: 13 residues. CDR3 sequence (DNA): TGTGCCAGCCGGGACAGGGGAAAGACACCCCTCCACTTT. It encodes CASRDRGKTPLHF.

J is TRBJ2-1 and V is TRBV5-1; tentatively, D is TRBD1 (5 bases). This CDR3 contains 16 residues. CDR1 is SGHRS and CDR2 is YFSETQ in the germline V gene. Trimming took off 2 bases at V and 0 bases at J, with 12 bases between the two ends. CDR3 nucleotides: TGCGCCAGCAGCTTACAGGCTACCAGCTCCTACAATGAGCAGTTCTTC. Its translation is CASSLQATSSYNEQFF.